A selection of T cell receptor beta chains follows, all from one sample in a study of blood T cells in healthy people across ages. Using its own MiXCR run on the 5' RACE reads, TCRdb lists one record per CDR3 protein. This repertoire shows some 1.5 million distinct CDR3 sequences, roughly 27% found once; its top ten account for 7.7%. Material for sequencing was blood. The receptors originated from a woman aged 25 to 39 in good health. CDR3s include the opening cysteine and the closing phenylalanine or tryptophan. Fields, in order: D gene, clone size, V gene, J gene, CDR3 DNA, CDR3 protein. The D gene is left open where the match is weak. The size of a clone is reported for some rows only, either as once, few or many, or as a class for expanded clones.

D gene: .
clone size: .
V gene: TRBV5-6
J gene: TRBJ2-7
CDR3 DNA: TGTGCCAGCAGCTTGCAGGGCGGAGGGTACGAGCAGTACTTC
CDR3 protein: CASSLQGGGYEQYF

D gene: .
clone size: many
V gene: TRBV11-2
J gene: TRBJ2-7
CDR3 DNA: TGTGCCAGCAGCTTCCCCCAGGCGGGTTGCGAGCAGTACTTC
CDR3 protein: CASSFPQAGCEQYF

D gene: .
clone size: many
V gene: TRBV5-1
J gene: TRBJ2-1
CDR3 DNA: TGCGCCAGCAGCTTAAGGCCGGGGCCCGAAAATGAGCAGTTCTTC
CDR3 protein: CASSLRPGPENEQFF

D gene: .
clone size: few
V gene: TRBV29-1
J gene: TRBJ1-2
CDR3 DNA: TGCAGCGTTGACGGCGTAGGGGGCTACACCTTC
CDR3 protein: CSVDGVGGYTF

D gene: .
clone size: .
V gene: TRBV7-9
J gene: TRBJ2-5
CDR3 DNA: TGTGCCAGCAGCTTAATTACTGGCCAGCCCCAGTACTTC
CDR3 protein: CASSLITGQPQYF

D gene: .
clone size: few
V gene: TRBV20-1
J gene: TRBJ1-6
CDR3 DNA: TGCAGTGCTGTAAAGGGAAAAATATATTCACCCCTCCACTTT
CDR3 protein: CSAVKGKIYSPLHF

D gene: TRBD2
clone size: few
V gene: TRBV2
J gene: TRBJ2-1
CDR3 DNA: TGTGCCAGCAGTGAGTTTGGGACTAGCGGGTCCAATGAGCAGTTCTTC
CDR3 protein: CASSEFGTSGSNEQFF

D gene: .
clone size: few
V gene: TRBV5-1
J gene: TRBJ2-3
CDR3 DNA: TGCGCCAGCAGCGCCGGACGGCCCACAGATACGCAGTATTTT
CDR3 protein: CASSAGRPTDTQYF

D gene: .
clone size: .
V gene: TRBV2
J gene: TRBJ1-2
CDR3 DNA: TGTGCAACCACTCGGGAGTATACACCAGACTATGGCTACACCTTC
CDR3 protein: CATTREYTPDYGYTF

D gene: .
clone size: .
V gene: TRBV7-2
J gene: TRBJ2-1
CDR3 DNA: TGTGCCAGCAGCCTTGCGGTGGCTGGCAATGAGCAGTTCTTC
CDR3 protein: CASSLAVAGNEQFF

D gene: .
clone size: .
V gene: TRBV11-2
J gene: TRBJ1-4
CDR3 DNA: TGTGCCAGCAGCCGGGCCTCAACAGGCGAAAAACTGTTTTTT
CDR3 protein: CASSRASTGEKLFF

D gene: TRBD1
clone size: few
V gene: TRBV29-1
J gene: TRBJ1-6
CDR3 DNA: TGCAGCGTTGAGGGGGGACAGGGAGCACCCCTCCACTTT
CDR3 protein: CSVEGGQGAPLHF

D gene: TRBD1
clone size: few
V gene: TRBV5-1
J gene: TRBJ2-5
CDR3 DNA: TGCGCCAGCAGCTTGGCCGGGACAGGGGTCCGCCAGACCCAGTACTTC
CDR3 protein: CASSLAGTGVRQTQYF

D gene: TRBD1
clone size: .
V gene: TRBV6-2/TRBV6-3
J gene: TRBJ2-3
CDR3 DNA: TGTGCCAGCAGTTACCCCCGGACAGGGGGTGAAGATACGCAGTATTTT
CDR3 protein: CASSYPRTGGEDTQYF

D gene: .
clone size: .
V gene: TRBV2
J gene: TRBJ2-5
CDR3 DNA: TGTGCCGGAAGACGAAACCAAGAGACCCAGTACTTC
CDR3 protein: CAGRRNQETQYF

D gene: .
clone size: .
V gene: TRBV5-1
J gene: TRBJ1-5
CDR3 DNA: TGCGCCAGCAGCTCGGAAGGAGTTCAGCCCCAGCATTTT
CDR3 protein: CASSSEGVQPQHF

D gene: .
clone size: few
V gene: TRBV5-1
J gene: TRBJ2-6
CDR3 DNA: TGCGCCAGCAGTTGGGCTAGGTCTGGGGCCAACGTCCTGACTTTC
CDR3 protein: CASSWARSGANVLTF

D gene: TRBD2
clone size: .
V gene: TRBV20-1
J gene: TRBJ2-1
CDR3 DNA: TGCAGTGCTGACGGGACTAGCGGGGGGGTTAAACATGAGCAGTTCTTC
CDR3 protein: CSADGTSGGVKHEQFF

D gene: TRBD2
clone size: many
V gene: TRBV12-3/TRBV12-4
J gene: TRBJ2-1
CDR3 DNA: TGTGCCAGCAGTTTAGTGAGACTAGCGGGAATTGAGCAGTTCTTC
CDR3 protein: CASSLVRLAGIEQFF

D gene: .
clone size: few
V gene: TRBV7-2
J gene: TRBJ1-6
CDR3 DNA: TGTGCCAGCAGCTTTTCCCGGCAGGAAAATTCACCCCTCCACTTT
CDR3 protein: CASSFSRQENSPLHF

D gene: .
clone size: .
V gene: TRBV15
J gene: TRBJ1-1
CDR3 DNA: TGTGCCACCAGCTCAGACTTGGGCGCTGAAGCTTTCTTT
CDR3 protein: CATSSDLGAEAFF

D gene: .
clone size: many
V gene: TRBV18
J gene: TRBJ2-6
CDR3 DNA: TGTGCCAGCTCACCACAAGGGACTTCCGGGGCCAACGTCCTGACTTTC
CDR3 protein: CASSPQGTSGANVLTF

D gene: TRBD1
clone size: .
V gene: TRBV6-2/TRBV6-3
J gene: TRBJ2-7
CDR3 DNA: TGTGCCAGCAGCAAACAGCCGGGACAGGGGAAAAGCGGGCAGTACTTC
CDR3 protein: CASSKQPGQGKSGQYF

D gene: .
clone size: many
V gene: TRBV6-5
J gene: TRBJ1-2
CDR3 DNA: TGTGCCAGCAGACGACGGAACTATGGCTACACCTTC
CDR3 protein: CASRRRNYGYTF

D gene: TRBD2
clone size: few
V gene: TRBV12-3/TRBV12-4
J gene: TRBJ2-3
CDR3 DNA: TGTGCCAGCAGTCCGGTGGGACTAAATACGCAGTATTTT
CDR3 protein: CASSPVGLNTQYF

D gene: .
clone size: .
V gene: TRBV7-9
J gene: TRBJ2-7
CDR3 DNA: TGTGCCAGCAGCTTAGCGGGGGACACACTCTCCTACGAGCAGTACTTC
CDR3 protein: CASSLAGDTLSYEQYF

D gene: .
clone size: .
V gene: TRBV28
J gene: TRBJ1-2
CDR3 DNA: TGTGCCAGCAGTTTTTTTTCAGGGAAGAATTATGGCTACACCTTC
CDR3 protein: CASSFFSGKNYGYTF

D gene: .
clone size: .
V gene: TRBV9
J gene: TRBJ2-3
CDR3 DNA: TGTGCCAGCAGCGTACAGCAACTGGCTGGGGGGGGCACAGATGCGCAGTATTTT
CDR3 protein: CASSVQQLAGGGTDAQYF

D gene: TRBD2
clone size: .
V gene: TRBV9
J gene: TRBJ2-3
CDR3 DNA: TGTGCCAGCAGCGTAACCGGGACTAGCACCCAGCGGGATACGCAGTATTTT
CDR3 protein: CASSVTGTSTQRDTQYF

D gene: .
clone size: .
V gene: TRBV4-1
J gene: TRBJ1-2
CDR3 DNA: TGCGCCAGCAGCCTATCGGGGGCAGGCTTTAGCTATGGCTACACCTTC
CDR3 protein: CASSLSGAGFSYGYTF

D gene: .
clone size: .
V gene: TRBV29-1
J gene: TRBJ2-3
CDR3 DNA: TGCAGCGGTACAGGGCCCACAGATACGCAGTATTTT
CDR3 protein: CSGTGPTDTQYF

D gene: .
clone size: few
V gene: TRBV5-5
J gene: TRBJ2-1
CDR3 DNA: TGTGCCAGCACCTCGACACTGATGGGAAATGAGCAGTTCTTC
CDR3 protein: CASTSTLMGNEQFF

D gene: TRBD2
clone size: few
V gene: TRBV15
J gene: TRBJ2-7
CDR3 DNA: TGTGCCACCAGCAGGAAACTCCGGACTAGCGGATACGAGCAGTACTTC
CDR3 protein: CATSRKLRTSGYEQYF

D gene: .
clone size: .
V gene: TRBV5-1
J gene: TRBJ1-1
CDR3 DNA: TGCGCCAGCAGCTTGAATGGGGGTAGGAGTGAAGCTTTCTTT
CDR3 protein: CASSLNGGRSEAFF

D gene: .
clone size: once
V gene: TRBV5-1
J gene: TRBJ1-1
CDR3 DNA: TGCGCCAGCAGCTTGGCCTTTACAAGGAAACTGAACACTGAAGCTTTCTTT
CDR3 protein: CASSLAFTRKLNTEAFF

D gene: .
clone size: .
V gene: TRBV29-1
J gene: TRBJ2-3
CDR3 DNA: TGCAGCGTGTTTATAATTCAGGGGCCTACGCAGTATTTT
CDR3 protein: CSVFIIQGPTQYF

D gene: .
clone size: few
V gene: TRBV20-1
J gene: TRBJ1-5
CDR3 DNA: TGCAGTGCCACGGGGGATAGCAATCAGCCCCAGCATTTT
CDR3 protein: CSATGDSNQPQHF

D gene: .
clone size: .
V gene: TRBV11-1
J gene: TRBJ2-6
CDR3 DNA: TGTGCCAGCAGCCACGGGGAATACCTCTCTGGGGCCAACGTCCTGACTTTC
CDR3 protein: CASSHGEYLSGANVLTF

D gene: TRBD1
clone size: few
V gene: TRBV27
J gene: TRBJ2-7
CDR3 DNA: TGTGCCAGCAGTACTTCCGGGACAGACTCCTACGAGCAGTACTTC
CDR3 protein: CASSTSGTDSYEQYF

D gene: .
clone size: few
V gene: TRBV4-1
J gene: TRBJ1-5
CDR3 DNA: TGCGCCAGCAGCCCAACCACAGGGAAGGTCAATCAGCCCCAGCATTTT
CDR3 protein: CASSPTTGKVNQPQHF

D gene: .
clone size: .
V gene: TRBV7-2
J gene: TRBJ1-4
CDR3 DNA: TGTGCCAGCAGCTTAGAGGGGATGGCTAATGAAAAACTGTTTTTT
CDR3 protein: CASSLEGMANEKLFF

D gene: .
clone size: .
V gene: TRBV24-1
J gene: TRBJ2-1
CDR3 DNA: TGTGCCACCAGTGATTTGCCTAATCGGTTCTTC
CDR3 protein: CATSDLPNRFF

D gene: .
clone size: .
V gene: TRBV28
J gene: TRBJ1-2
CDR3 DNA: TGTGCCAGCAGTTTTCGACCAGGGCTCGGTGATGGCTACACCTTC
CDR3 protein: CASSFRPGLGDGYTF

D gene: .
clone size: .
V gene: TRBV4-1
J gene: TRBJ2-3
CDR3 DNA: TGCGCCAGCAGCCAAGCGACGAGGACGACTAGCACAGATACGCAGTATTTT
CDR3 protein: CASSQATRTTSTDTQYF

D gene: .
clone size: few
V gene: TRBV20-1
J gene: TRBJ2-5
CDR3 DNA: TGCAGTGCTAGAGAAACAGGCCACCAAGAGACCCAGTACTTC
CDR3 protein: CSARETGHQETQYF